The source of this T cell receptor beta chain is a study of cytomegalovirus exposure and HLA in healthy donors. Study at large: In terms of ancestry, the Caucasian-associated cluster contained around 79% of the approximately 380 genotyped donors.

Notes on the study in general: Rare TCR sequences predominated, though certain public TCRs were found in many donors.

Primers for the PCR totalled 60 Vbeta and 13 Jbeta. Assay used: immunoSEQ multiplex PCR; TCRdb lists only in-frame clones, some missing. Here the sample spans roughly 200,000 clones, over 70% being singletons. The germline V gene encodes CDR1 MGHRA and CDR2 YSYEKL. CDR3 length equals 14 residues. V was clipped by 1 base and J by 9 bases; unmatched bases: 6. Points on this clone: The antigen is unknown.

Sequenced sample: PBMCs. The receptor comes from a woman in her forties or fifties in good health and CMV-seronegative. The chain has TRBV4-1 and TRBJ2-1, with TRBD2 matching over 7 bases. The CDR3 loop is CASSQVLSGPEQFF. DNA of the CDR3: TGCGCCAGCAGCCAAGTTCTTAGCGGGCCTGAGCAGTTCTTC.